This T cell receptor (beta chain) was sequenced during a study of CD8+CD57+ T cells in acquired aplastic anemia. Genomic DNA served as template for TCR beta VDJ and CDR3 profiling. In TCRdb, the reads were re-called with MiXCR into one record per CDR3 protein. The sample shows roughly 250,000 distinct CDR3 sequences, 82% of them seen only once. The CDR3 is 14 amino acids. The V gene's germline CDR1 is ENHRY and CDR2 SYGVKD. Turning to this clonotype: One end of the junction varies from germline; a read error may be responsible.

Sequencing involved patients with CD8+CD57+ cell expansion previously shown by flow cytometry. The chain combines TRBV10-3 with TRBJ1-6, with D perhaps matching TRBD1 (5 bases). The receptor comes from a human donor with aplastic anemia. The sequencing sample was made of sorted CD4+, CD8+, or CD8+CD57+ T cells (not recorded which) from PBMCs. Written as DNA, the CDR3 is TGTGCCAGCAGTGCGGGGCCGTATAACTCACCCCTCCACTTT. Protein sequence: CASSAGPYNSPLHF.